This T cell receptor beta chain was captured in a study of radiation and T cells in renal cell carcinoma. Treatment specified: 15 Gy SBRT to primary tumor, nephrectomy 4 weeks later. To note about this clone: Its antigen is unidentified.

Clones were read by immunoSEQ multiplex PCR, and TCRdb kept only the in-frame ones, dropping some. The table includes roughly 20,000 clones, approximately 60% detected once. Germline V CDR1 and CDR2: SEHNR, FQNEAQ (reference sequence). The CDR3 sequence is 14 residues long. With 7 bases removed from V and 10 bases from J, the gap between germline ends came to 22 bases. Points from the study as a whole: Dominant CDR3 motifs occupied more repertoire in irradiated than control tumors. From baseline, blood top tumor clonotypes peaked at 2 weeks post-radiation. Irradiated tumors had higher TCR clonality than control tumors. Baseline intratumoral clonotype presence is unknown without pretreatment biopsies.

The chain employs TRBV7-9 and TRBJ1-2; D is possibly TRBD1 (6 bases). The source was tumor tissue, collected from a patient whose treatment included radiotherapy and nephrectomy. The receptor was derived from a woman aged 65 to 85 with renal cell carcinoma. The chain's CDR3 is CASTNEVLGGYYTF. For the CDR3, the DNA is TGTGCCAGCACCAACGAGGTGCTAGGGGGGTACTACACCTTC.